The present TCR beta chain was sequenced within a study of T cell clones after liver transplantation. The overall study: TCRbeta sequencing after a pre-transplant mixed lymphocyte reaction identified graft-donor-reactive clones, later tracked in post-transplant blood. Patients counted as tolerant after at least one year off all immunosuppression, enzymes not exceeding twice normal.

Germline V gene sequence: CDR1 LGHNA, CDR2 YSLEER. The CDR3 loop spans 16 amino acids. V shed 1 base and J shed 0 bases, with 12 bases lying between them. Generated by immunoSEQ multiplex PCR, the TCRdb table keeps only in-frame clones and is missing some. The sample includes 45,000 or so clones, approximately 86% seen only once; the top ten take over 2%. Sequences were derived from CD4+ T cells from blood, sampled 24 months after liver transplant. The receptor was isolated from a human patient who received a liver transplant. The graft donor may be the source of some T cells. J is TRBJ1-1 and V is TRBV4-3; D ambiguous. The CDR3 nucleotides are TGCGCCAGCAGCCAAGCGGCCAGGTCTATGAACACTGAAGCTTTCTTT. Protein: CASSQAARSMNTEAFF.